This T cell receptor beta chain derives from a study of T-cell reconstitution after alpha-beta-depleted transplantation in children. Study findings and constraints: The main origin of T-cell counts and diversity one year after transplant was newly produced T cells.

Using unique molecular identifiers, the investigators prepared the TCRbeta library. TCRdb independently ran MiXCR on the PCR reads; one entry per CDR3 protein. This table holds about 200,000 distinct CDR3 sequences, approximately 6.3% found once. CDR1 is ENHRY, CDR2 SYGVKD, per germline. V was trimmed by 11 bases and J by 4 bases, leaving 13 bases between them. The CDR3 is 12 amino acids. A remark on this clonotype: Its antigen remains unknown.

Sequencing was performed on PBMCs, taken before TCRalphabeta/CD19-depleted stem cell transplant. V gene TRBV10-3 combines with J gene TRBJ2-3; TRBD2 might be the D (5 bases). This TCR was sampled from a boy aged 2 to 10 with acute lymphoblastic leukemia, due to receive a stem cell transplant. This chain's CDR3 is CAVRTASDTQYF. DNA for the CDR3: TGTGCCGTGCGGACTGCCTCAGATACGCAGTATTTT.